These T cell receptor beta chains were read from a single sample in a study of blood T cell repertoires in COVID-19. TCRdb's table, derived via immunoSEQ multiplex PCR, lists solely in-frame clones and lacks some. The sample consists of fewer than 350,000 clones, 86% of them appearing once. Source material: peripheral blood. These receptors all come from a woman aged 25 to 39 with COVID-19, enrolled during active disease. The CDR3 runs from the conserved cysteine through the conserved F or W. A D gene is named only where the DNA matches it firmly. Clone size, where shown, is once, few, many, or a class for clones that have expanded.

J gene | D gene | clone size | V gene | CDR3 DNA | CDR3 protein
TRBJ1-1 | TRBD1 | . | TRBV7-2 | TGTGCCAGCAGCCGTCAGGGGGCCAGCACTGAAGCTTTCTTT | CASSRQGASTEAFF
TRBJ2-5 | . | . | TRBV11-2 | TGTGCCAGCAGCTTCGGGGAGGCGGAGACCCAGTACTTC | CASSFGEAETQYF
TRBJ1-5 | . | . | TRBV28 | TGTGCCAGCAGTTTTAGGAGATCTTATAGCAATCAGCCCCAGCATTTT | CASSFRRSYSNQPQHF
TRBJ1-3 | TRBD1 | . | TRBV11-2 | TGTGCCAGCAGCTTACTCTTCGGGACAGGGATTTTCATGAACACCATATATTTT | CASSLLFGTGIFMNTIYF
TRBJ2-7 | TRBD2 | . | TRBV11-3 | TGTGCCAGCAGCTTTGGCGGGGGGGGATACGAGCAGTACTTC | CASSFGGGGYEQYF
TRBJ2-7 | TRBD1 | . | TRBV15 | TGTGCCACCAGCAGAGGGGGACAGTCCTACGAGCAGTACTTC | CATSRGGQSYEQYF
TRBJ2-5 | TRBD2 | . | TRBV5-1 | TGCGCCAGCAGCCCCAGCGGGACCAAGGGAGAGACCCAGTACTTC | CASSPSGTKGETQYF
TRBJ1-2 | . | . | TRBV18 | TGTGCCAGCTCACAAGGACGGAGGGTTGGGTATGGCTACACCTTC | CASSQGRRVGYGYTF
TRBJ2-7 | . | . | TRBV5-6 | TGTGCCAGCAGCTTTGGAGGTGTCCCGGACGAGCAGTACTTC | CASSFGGVPDEQYF
TRBJ1-1 | TRBD1 | . | TRBV5-1 | TGCGCCAGCAGAGACAGGGGCTCAGAAATGAACACTGAAGCTTTCTTT | CASRDRGSEMNTEAFF
TRBJ2-3 | . | . | TRBV11-2 | TGTGCCAGCAGCTTACGAGGGCAGTTCACAGATACGCAGTATTTT | CASSLRGQFTDTQYF
TRBJ1-6 | TRBD1 | . | TRBV18 | TGTGCCAGCTCACCAGGGACAGGGGATTCACCCCTCCACTTT | CASSPGTGDSPLHF
TRBJ2-7 | . | . | TRBV2 | TGTGCCAGCAGTCCGGGAACGCCTTCCTACGAGCAGTACTTC | CASSPGTPSYEQYF
TRBJ2-1 | TRBD1 | . | TRBV6-4 | TGTGCCAGCAGTGACACAGGGGGCGCCTACAATGAGCAGTTCTTC | CASSDTGGAYNEQFF
TRBJ2-2 | . | . | TRBV28 | TGTGCCAGCAGTTTTAATAGGTGGGGTCACAGGACCACCGGGGAGCTGTTTTTT | CASSFNRWGHRTTGELFF
TRBJ1-5 | . | . | TRBV5-6 | TGTGCCAGCAGCGGAGGGAGCAATCAGCCCCAGCATTTT | CASSGGSNQPQHF
TRBJ1-2 | . | . | TRBV19 | TGTGCCAGTAGTATGCAGGGTGCTAACTATGGCTACACCTTC | CASSMQGANYGYTF
TRBJ2-1 | . | . | TRBV7-9 | TGTGCCAGCAGAACGGAGCGCTCCTACAATGAGCAGTTCTTC | CASRTERSYNEQFF
TRBJ1-5 | . | . | TRBV30 | TGTGCCTGGAGTGTTTATAGCAATCAGCCCCAGCATTTT | CAWSVYSNQPQHF
TRBJ1-2 | . | . | TRBV29-1 | TGCAGCGTTGGAGGACAGCCTAACTATGGCTACACCTTC | CSVGGQPNYGYTF
TRBJ1-5 | . | . | TRBV7-9 | TGTGCCAGCAGCTTAGGTGTAAATCAGCCCCAGCATTTT | CASSLGVNQPQHF
TRBJ2-1 | . | . | TRBV12-3/TRBV12-4 | TGTGCCAGCAGTCCAACTAGGGTTCAGTTCTTC | CASSPTRVQFF
TRBJ1-5 | . | . | TRBV19 | TGTGCCAGTAGTGTACTACAGGGTTGGAATCAGCCCCAGCATTTT | CASSVLQGWNQPQHF
TRBJ1-2 | . | . | TRBV9 | TGTGCCAGCAGCGGGACAGCCCCTTATGGCTACACCTTC | CASSGTAPYGYTF
TRBJ1-2 | TRBD1 | . | TRBV4-2 | TGTGCCAGCAGCCAACAAGGGACAGGTTTCTACACCTTC | CASSQQGTGFYTF
TRBJ2-1 | . | . | TRBV13 | TGTGCCAGCAGCTTAGGGACAAAGCAGTTCTTC | CASSLGTKQFF
TRBJ1-2 | . | . | TRBV18 | TGTGCCAGCTCGTCCGGGGACTATGGCTACACCTTC | CASSSGDYGYTF
TRBJ2-5 | . | . | TRBV3-1/TRBV3-2 | TGTGCCAGCAGCCAAAGCGTGGAGACCCAGTACTTC | CASSQSVETQYF
TRBJ2-7 | . | once | TRBV18 | TGTGCCAGCTCACCACGGTCAGGGAACTACGAGCAGTACTTC | CASSPRSGNYEQYF
TRBJ2-7 | TRBD2 | once | TRBV27 | TGTGCCAGCAGTTTGAGCGGGGAACCAGGGCAGTACTTC | CASSLSGEPGQYF
TRBJ2-1 | TRBD1 | . | TRBV2 | TGTGCCAGCAGCGAGAGGACAGGGGGCACGGATGAGCAGTTCTTC | CASSERTGGTDEQFF
TRBJ1-2 | . | . | TRBV27 | TGTGCCAGCAGTTTAGATCAGGCAGGGTCCTATGGCTACACCTTC | CASSLDQAGSYGYTF
TRBJ1-6 | . | . | TRBV7-4 | TGTGCCAGCAGCTTAGGTTATCGGGCGGGGGAAGCCTATAATTCACCCCTCCACTTT | CASSLGYRAGEAYNSPLHF
TRBJ1-3 | TRBD1 | . | TRBV18 | TGTGCCAGCTCACGGGACAGGGCTGGAAACACCATATATTTT | CASSRDRAGNTIYF
TRBJ1-5 | . | few | TRBV14 | TGTGCCAGCAGCCAGCGGAGTCAGCCCCAGCATTTT | CASSQRSQPQHF
TRBJ1-5 | . | . | TRBV30 | TGTGCCTGGAGTGGGGTCCCCGCGGGCAATCAGCCCCAGCATTTT | CAWSGVPAGNQPQHF
TRBJ2-7 | TRBD2 | many | TRBV11-2 | TGTGCCAGCAGCCCGGTAAGCGGGGGATACGAGCAGTACTTC | CASSPVSGGYEQYF
TRBJ2-1 | TRBD1 | . | TRBV5-1 | TGCGCCAGCAGCTGGAGGGACAGGGGCTACAATGAGCAGTTCTTC | CASSWRDRGYNEQFF
TRBJ1-5 | TRBD1 | . | TRBV6-5 | TGTGCCAGCAGTTACTCAGCCGCCAAGACAGGGTCGCCCCAGCATTTT | CASSYSAAKTGSPQHF
TRBJ1-1 | . | . | TRBV19 | TGTGCCAGTAGTATGGGCGGTATCGGGGGATTGAACACTGAAGCTTTCTTT | CASSMGGIGGLNTEAFF
TRBJ2-1 | . | . | TRBV6-5 | TGTGCCAGCAGTCAGGGGAATGAGCAGTTCTTC | CASSQGNEQFF
TRBJ2-7 | . | . | TRBV10-2 | TGCGCCTATGCTGCCCCGGGTCGAGAATACGAGCAGTACTTC | CAYAAPGREYEQYF